This TCR beta chain was identified in a study of CD8+CD57+ T cells in acquired aplastic anemia. Whole-study results and caveats: Comparison of patients with controls identified 25 to 35 shared CD8+ CDR3 sequences.

About this clonotype: Its antigen is currently unknown.

Germline lookup yields CDR1 SQVTM and CDR2 ANQGSEA. This CDR3 is 15 amino acids long. After removal of 6 bases from V and 1 base from J, the junction contained 11 bases not matched to a gene. Profiling of TCR beta VDJ combinations and CDR3 sequences used genomic DNA as template. TCRdb reanalysed the reads using MiXCR and keeps one entry per CDR3 protein. The repertoire has some 290,000 distinct CDR3 sequences, 55% to 60% of them found once; the top ten carry less than 10%. The sequence derives from a human donor with severe aplastic anemia or a healthy control (not recorded which). The genes are TRBV29-1 and TRBJ2-5, with 7 nucleotides matching TRBD1. The sequencing input was sorted CD4+, CD8+, or CD8+CD57+ T cells (not recorded which) from PBMCs. For the CDR3, the DNA is TGCAGCGTCGTTAGACCAGGGACAGTCCAAGAGACCCAGTACTTC. Encoded protein: CSVVRPGTVQETQYF.